The rows below give T cell receptor beta chains drawn from one sample of a study of cytotoxic CD8 clonotypes in ibrutinib-treated CLL. Some clones are missing from TCRdb's copy, which holds only in-frame ones; the method was immunoSEQ multiplex PCR. Altogether roughly 180,000 clones are present, 55% to 85% being singletons, with the ten largest covering roughly 13%. The sequencing here drew on PBMCs, taken after 24 months of ibrutinib treatment. Every receptor here comes from a human donor with chronic lymphocytic leukemia. CDR3s include the opening cysteine and the closing phenylalanine or tryptophan. A D gene is named only where the DNA matches it firmly. Clone size is given for some rows only: seen once, a few or many times, or a class if the clone is expanded.

TRBV5-1	TRBJ1-1	.	.	TGCGCCAGCAGCTTGAATGTGGGCACTGAAGCTTTCTTT	CASSLNVGTEAFF
TRBV4-3	TRBJ2-7	.	.	TGCGCCAGCAGCCAAGATGGGCGCTATGGGGAGCAGTACTTC	CASSQDGRYGEQYF
TRBV27	TRBJ1-1	.	.	TGTGCCAGCACCATAGATCCCCGACAGAACACTGAAGCTTTCTTT	CASTIDPRQNTEAFF
TRBV7-2	TRBJ1-2	once	.	TGTGCCAGCAGAAAAAGCGGTCAGTATGGCTACACCTTC	CASRKSGQYGYTF
TRBV9	TRBJ1-3	.	TRBD1	TGTGCCAGCAGCGCGGCGGGGCAGGGGGTAACTGGAAACACCATATATTTT	CASSAAGQGVTGNTIYF
TRBV7-2	TRBJ1-1	.	.	TGTGCCAGCAGCTTAGAGCTCACGCCAGAGCTAACTGAAGCTTTCTTT	CASSLELTPELTEAFF
TRBV6-1	TRBJ2-7	once	.	TGTGCCAGCAGTGCGGTTCGGTACCTCTCCTACGAGCAGTACTTC	CASSAVRYLSYEQYF
TRBV19	TRBJ1-1	.	.	TGTGCCAGTAGGTCTCAGTCGAACACTGAAGCTTTCTTT	CASRSQSNTEAFF
TRBV5-4	TRBJ2-5	.	TRBD1	TGTGCCAGCAGCTGGATGGACAGGGAAGAGACCCAGTACTTC	CASSWMDREETQYF
TRBV25-1	TRBJ1-4	few	TRBD1	TGTGCCAGCAGTGAATATCGTCAGGGGGCGGGTGAAAAACTGTTTTTT	CASSEYRQGAGEKLFF
TRBV2	TRBJ1-2	.	TRBD1	TGTGCCAGCACCGTGGACAGGGTAGGGTATGGCTACACCTTC	CASTVDRVGYGYTF
TRBV4-2	TRBJ2-2	.	.	TGTGCCAGCAGCCCGGGACACGCGAACACCGGGGAGCTGTTTTTT	CASSPGHANTGELFF
TRBV5-8	TRBJ2-7	.	.	TGTGCCAGCAGCCGCGGGCGGGGAGGGGGCGGCTACGAGCAGTACTTC	CASSRGRGGGGYEQYF
TRBV5-1	TRBJ2-3	.	TRBD2	TGCGCCAGCAGCCTCGACAGCGGGAGGGCCGGCGATACGCAGTATTTT	CASSLDSGRAGDTQYF
TRBV7-8	TRBJ2-7	.	.	TGTGCCAGCAGCTTAGTAAGGGGGTACTCCTACGAGCAGTACTTC	CASSLVRGYSYEQYF
TRBV7-6	TRBJ2-5	.	.	TGTGCCAGCAGCCCTCAGGACAGCGGAGGGACCCAGTACTTC	CASSPQDSGGTQYF
TRBV9	TRBJ1-2	once	.	TGTGCCAGCGCCGCCGCTAACTATGGCTACACCTTC	CASAAANYGYTF
TRBV15	TRBJ1-5	.	TRBD1	TGTGCCACCAGCGGGGGACAGTATCAGCCCCAGCATTTT	CATSGGQYQPQHF
TRBV5-1	TRBJ2-1	.	TRBD1	TGCGCCAGCAGCTTGGTGCCAGGGGGAAGTCTTACGGATGAGCAGTTCTTC	CASSLVPGGSLTDEQFF
TRBV27	TRBJ2-1	.	TRBD2	TGTGCCAGCAGTTTAAGGTCTAGCGGATACAATGAGCAGTTCTTC	CASSLRSSGYNEQFF
TRBV4-3	TRBJ1-5	few	.	TGCGCCAGCAGCCAAGCTGCGTGGGACCCTAGCAATCAGCCCCAGCATTTT	CASSQAAWDPSNQPQHF
TRBV4-2	TRBJ2-7	once	TRBD2	TGTGCCAGCAGCCACCCCACTAGCGGGAGTTACGAGCAGTACTTC	CASSHPTSGSYEQYF
TRBV19	TRBJ1-1	few	.	TGTGCCAGTAGTTACACAGAGGGGGGCTCGGCTTTCTTT	CASSYTEGGSAFF
TRBV15	TRBJ2-1	once	TRBD2	TGTGCCACCAAGTCCTTTGCGGGAGGGTTCAATGAGCAGTTCTTC	CATKSFAGGFNEQFF
TRBV5-6	TRBJ2-3	.	TRBD2	TGTGCCAGCAGCCCCGGACTAGCGGGAGTTGGAGATACGCAGTATTTT	CASSPGLAGVGDTQYF
TRBV19	TRBJ2-1	once	TRBD2	TGTGCCAGTAGTTTATGGACTAGCGGAGGCCACAATGAGCAGTTCTTC	CASSLWTSGGHNEQFF
TRBV27	TRBJ1-2	.	.	TGTGCCAGCAGTTTATTTGTGGGGGAGGCAAGCTACACCTTC	CASSLFVGEASYTF
TRBV27	TRBJ1-5	.	.	TGTGCCAGCAGTTTTTCAGGGCCTGTTTATCAGCCCCAGCATTTT	CASSFSGPVYQPQHF
TRBV2	TRBJ2-7	.	TRBD2	TGTGCCAGCAGTCGGAGCGGGAGGGATTCCGAGCAGTACTTC	CASSRSGRDSEQYF
TRBV27	TRBJ2-3	.	.	TGTGCCAGCAGTCACCTCCTTGCGACAGATACGCAGTATTTT	CASSHLLATDTQYF
TRBV6-1	TRBJ1-2	.	.	TGTGCCAGCAGTGAAGTGATAGGGATCGACTATGGCTACACCTTC	CASSEVIGIDYGYTF
TRBV4-1	TRBJ2-3	once	.	TGCGCCAGCAGCCTCCGGGATACACCCCCAGATACGCAGTATTTT	CASSLRDTPPDTQYF
TRBV27	TRBJ2-3	.	TRBD2	TGTGCCAGCAGGGCACGACTAGCGGGGTTCACAGATACGCAGTATTTT	CASRARLAGFTDTQYF
TRBV14	TRBJ2-7	once	TRBD1	TGTGCCAGCAGCCCGGGACAGGGCGGCCACGAGCAGTACTTC	CASSPGQGGHEQYF
TRBV11-1	TRBJ2-7	.	TRBD1	TGTGCCAGCAGCTGGCATCACACGGGACAGGTCTCCTACGAGCAGTACTTC	CASSWHHTGQVSYEQYF
TRBV28	TRBJ2-2	.	TRBD1	TGTGCCAGCAGCCGAAGAACCGGACAGGGGTTGAACACCGGGGAGCTGTTTTTT	CASSRRTGQGLNTGELFF
TRBV6-5	TRBJ2-1	.	TRBD2	TGTGCCAGCAGCCCCCCACTAGCGGGTCACAATGAGCAGTTCTTC	CASSPPLAGHNEQFF
TRBV30	TRBJ2-7	.	TRBD2	TGTGCCTGGAGCGCCGGGACTAGCGCACCCTACGAGCAGTACTTC	CAWSAGTSAPYEQYF
TRBV4-2	TRBJ2-7	.	.	TGTGCCAGCAGCCAAGCCGTCGGAACTGCCCAATCCTACGAGCAGTACTTC	CASSQAVGTAQSYEQYF
TRBV15	TRBJ2-7	.	TRBD1	TGTGCCACCAGCAGGGACAGGGCCGGCTACGAGCAGTACTTC	CATSRDRAGYEQYF
TRBV25-1	TRBJ2-1	.	TRBD1	TGTGCCAGCAGTGTCGGGACAGGGGTAATGGATGAGCAGTTCTTC	CASSVGTGVMDEQFF
TRBV20-1	TRBJ2-3	.	.	TGCAGTGCTAGAGATTCGGGGCCCGGGTATTTT	CSARDSGPGYF
TRBV30	TRBJ2-7	.	TRBD1	TGTGCCTGGAGTGCCTGGGACAGGGGGGGTCGCGAGCAGTACTTC	CAWSAWDRGGREQYF
TRBV2	TRBJ1-1	.	.	TGTGCCAGCAGTGGATACCGGGAGACTTCTTTT	CASSGYRETSF
TRBV6-5	TRBJ2-5	.	TRBD1	TGTGCCAGCAGTTTCGGACAGGGGGCGCCAGAGACCCAGTACTTC	CASSFGQGAPETQYF
TRBV5-6	TRBJ2-7	.	.	TGTGCCAGCACGGTGGGAGTGGGCGAGCAGTACTTC	CASTVGVGEQYF
TRBV4-1	TRBJ2-2	few	TRBD1	TGCGCCTCCCAGAGGGGGCCGAACACCGGGGAGCTGTTTTTT	CASQRGPNTGELFF
TRBV11-2	TRBJ2-5	.	TRBD2	TGTGCCAGCAGCTTAGGACTAGCGGGAGGACAAGAGACCCAGTACTTC	CASSLGLAGGQETQYF
TRBV9	TRBJ2-1	.	.	TGTGCCAGCAGCGACCTCGGATCGGGAGGGCGACAGGGTCATGAGCAGTTCTTC	CASSDLGSGGRQGHEQFF
TRBV29-1	TRBJ2-7	.	.	TGCAGCGCTGTGGTTTCTGCCTACGAGCAGTACTTC	CSAVVSAYEQYF
TRBV19	TRBJ2-7	.	.	TGTGCCAGTAGTATTTGGGGGAGAGGCAACGAGCAGTACTTC	CASSIWGRGNEQYF